This TCR beta chain was observed in a study of Ad26.COV2.S vaccination and SARS-CoV-2 variants. Assay used: immunoSEQ multiplex PCR; TCRdb lists only in-frame clones, some missing. The repertoire includes about 320,000 clones, 85% to 90% of them detected once, and approximately 5% sits in the top ten. Treatment in this sample: some 19 received Ad26.COV2.S at low or high dose, single or two shots; about 5 received placebo; per-sample allocation not given. Day 63 after the first injection of vaccine or placebo was the sampling time. V lost 6 bases and J 2 bases, leaving 13 bases between the germline ends. This CDR3 is built from 14 residues. The germline V gene encodes CDR1 KGHSH and CDR2 LQKENI.

The source material was peripheral blood, sampled in a trial of Ad26.COV2.S vaccine versus placebo. This sequence originates from a person aged 18 to 59 who received the Ad26.COV2.S COVID-19 vaccine or a placebo. This rearrangement joins TRBV18 to TRBJ1-2; TRBD1 is a possible D gene (6 bases). CDR3 loop: CASSRGAANYGYTF. In DNA form, the CDR3 reads TGTGCCAGCTCTAGGGGGGCCGCCAACTATGGCTACACCTTC.